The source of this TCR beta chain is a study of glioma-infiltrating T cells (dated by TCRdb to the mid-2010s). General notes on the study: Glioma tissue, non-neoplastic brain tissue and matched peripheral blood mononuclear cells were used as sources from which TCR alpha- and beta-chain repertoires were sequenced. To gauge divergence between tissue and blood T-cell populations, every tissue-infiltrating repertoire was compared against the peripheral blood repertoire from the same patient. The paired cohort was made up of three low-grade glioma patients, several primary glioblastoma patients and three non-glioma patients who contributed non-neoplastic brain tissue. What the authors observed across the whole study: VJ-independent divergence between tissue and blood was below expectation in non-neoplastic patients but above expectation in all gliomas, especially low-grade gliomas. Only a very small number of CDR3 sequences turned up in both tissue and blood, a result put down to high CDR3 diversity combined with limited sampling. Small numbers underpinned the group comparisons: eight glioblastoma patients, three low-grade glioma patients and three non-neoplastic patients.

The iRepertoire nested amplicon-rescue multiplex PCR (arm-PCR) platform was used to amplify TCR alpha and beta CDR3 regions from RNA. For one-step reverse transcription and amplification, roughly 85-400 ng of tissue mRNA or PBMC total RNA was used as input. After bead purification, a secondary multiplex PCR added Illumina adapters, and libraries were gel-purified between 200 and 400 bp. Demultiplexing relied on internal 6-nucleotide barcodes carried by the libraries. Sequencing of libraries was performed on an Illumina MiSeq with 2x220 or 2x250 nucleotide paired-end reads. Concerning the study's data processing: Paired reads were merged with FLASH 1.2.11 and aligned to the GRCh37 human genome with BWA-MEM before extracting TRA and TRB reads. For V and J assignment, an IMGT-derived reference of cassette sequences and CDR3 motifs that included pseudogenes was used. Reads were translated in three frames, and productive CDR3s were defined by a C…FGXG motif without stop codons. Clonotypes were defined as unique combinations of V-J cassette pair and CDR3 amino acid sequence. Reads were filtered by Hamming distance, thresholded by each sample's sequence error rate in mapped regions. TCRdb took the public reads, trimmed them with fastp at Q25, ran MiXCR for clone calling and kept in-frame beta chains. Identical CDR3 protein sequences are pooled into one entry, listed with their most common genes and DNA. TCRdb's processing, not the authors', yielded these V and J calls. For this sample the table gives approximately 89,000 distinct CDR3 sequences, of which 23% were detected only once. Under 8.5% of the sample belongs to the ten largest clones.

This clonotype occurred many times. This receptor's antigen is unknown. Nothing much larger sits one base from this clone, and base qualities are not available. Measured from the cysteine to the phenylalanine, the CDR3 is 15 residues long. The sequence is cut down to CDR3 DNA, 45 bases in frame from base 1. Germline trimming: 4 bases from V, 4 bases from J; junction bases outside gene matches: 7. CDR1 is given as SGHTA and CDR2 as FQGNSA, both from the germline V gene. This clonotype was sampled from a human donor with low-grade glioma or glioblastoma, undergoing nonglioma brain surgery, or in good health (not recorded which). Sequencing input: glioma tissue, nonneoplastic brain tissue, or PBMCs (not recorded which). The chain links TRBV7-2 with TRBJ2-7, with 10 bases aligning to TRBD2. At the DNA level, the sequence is TGTGCCAGCAGCTCCATAGCGGGGGGCCGTTACGAGCAGTACTTC. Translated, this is CASSSIAGGRYEQYF.